The 28 T cell receptor beta chains below were found in one sample sequenced in a study of blood T cells in healthy people across ages (dated by TCRdb to between 2014 and 2016). The library was obtained by 5' RACE. A second PCR of roughly 6 to 11 cycles was run with a J-beta primer mix and a sample-barcoded 5' primer. The public reads were reprocessed in TCRdb via fastp at Q25 and MiXCR, keeping in-frame beta chains. Here each entry gathers all rows of one CDR3 protein and keeps the most common genes and DNA. For this sample there are fewer than 2 million distinct CDR3 sequences; roughly two fifths appear just once. The top ten clonotypes cover 23% of the sample. The sample comprised blood. The receptors come from a human donor in good health.

V and J are TRBV6-1 and TRBJ2-2, with D unresolved. The CDR3 is 12 residues long. Looked up from germline, CDR1 is MNHNS and CDR2 is SASEGT. With 10 bases removed from V and 7 bases from J, the gap between germline ends came to 13 bases. CDR3 DNA: TGTGCCACCCACCAGTCTATCGGGGAGCTGTTTTTT. Protein product: CATHQSIGELFF.

The chain employs TRBV29-1 and TRBJ1-1; no firm D call. Germline values: CDR1 SQVTM, CDR2 ANQGSEA. Trimming cost V 2 bases and J 4 bases, with 17 bases left between them. There are 15 residues in the CDR3. The CDR3 sequence is CSVESQDLRTTEAFF. As DNA, the CDR3 is TGCAGCGTTGAATCTCAGGACCTTCGGACCACTGAAGCTTTCTTT.

This sequence joins TRBV6-2 or TRBV6-3 and TRBJ2-1; TRBD1 matches at 8 bases. The germline V gene has CDR1 MNHEY and CDR2 SVGEGT. The ends lost 0 bases at V and 4 bases at J; junction bases unmatched: 5. There are 16 residues in the CDR3. Here the CDR3 reads CASSYSFRGLYNEQFF. Here the CDR3 DNA reads TGTGCCAGCAGTTACTCGTTCAGGGGGCTATACAATGAGCAGTTCTTC.

Worth noting for this clonotype: One end of the junction varies from germline; a read error may be responsible. This chain uses TRBV6-1 with TRBJ2-7, with a tentative D call TRBD1 (5 bases). The germline V gene has CDR1 MNHNS and CDR2 SASEGT. The CDR3 runs 18 residues. The CDR3 nucleotides are TGTGTCAGCAGTGAAGCGCTTCAGGTGGCAGGTACAGGCTACGAGCAGTACTTC. Translated: CVSSEALQVAGTGYEQYF.

A few counts support this clonotype. DNA of the CDR3: TGCAGTGCTAGGGCCTCGGACAGGGACCACTACGAGCAGTACTTC. This gives the protein CSARASDRDHYEQYF. V usage is TRBV20-1 and J usage is TRBJ2-4; 8 nucleotides align to TRBD1. The J call is in doubt because the DNA end fits TRBJ2-7 better. Germline CDR1 DFQATT, CDR2 SNEGSKA (reference sequence). The CDR3 spans 15 residues.

The chain combines TRBV7-9 with TRBJ2-3, with 8 bases aligning to TRBD1. Germline CDR1 and CDR2: SEHNR and FQNEAQ (reference sequence). This CDR3 is built from 15 residues. V was pared by 1 base and J by 6 bases, with 6 bases of the junction left unmatched. The CDR3 region is CASSLEGQVEDTQYF. The CDR3 region has the DNA TGTGCCAGCAGCTTAGAGGGACAGGTGGAGGATACGCAGTATTTT.

This clonotype was seen ten or more times. The chain joins TRBV14 to TRBJ2-4, with 10 bases fitting TRBD2. V gave up 2 bases and J gave up 0 bases; unmatched junction bases: 13. The CDR3 is made up of 20 amino acids. Germline CDR1 reads SGHDN; CDR2 reads FVKESK. The CDR3 region has the DNA TGTGCCAGCAGCCAATCTGTGTGGGCTAGCGGGGGTCTAGCCAAAAACATTCAGTACTTC. This codes for CASSQSVWASGGLAKNIQYF.

The chain is built from TRBV9 and TRBJ1-2; maybe TRBD1 (6 bases). The length of the CDR3 is 15 residues. Germline V gene data show CDR1 as SGDLS and CDR2 as YYNGEE. Trimming cost V 4 bases and J 4 bases, with 17 bases left between them. CDR3 sequence: CASSPMGGAGYGYTF. The CDR3 nucleotides read TGTGCCAGCAGCCCAATGGGGGGCGCTGGCTATGGCTACACCTTC.

The chain joins TRBV7-2 to TRBJ2-7; 9 nucleotides agree with TRBD2. This CDR3 contains 15 residues. The germline CDR1 and CDR2 sequences are SGHTA and FQGNSA. Losses at the gene ends were 5 bases for V and 1 base for J; bases not matched to a gene: 6. The chain's CDR3 is CASSPGLARSYEQYF. The CDR3 DNA is TGTGCCAGCAGCCCCGGACTAGCGAGGTCCTACGAGCAGTACTTC.

This clonotype showed up just a few times. The rearrangement uses TRBV20-1 and TRBJ2-3, with a possible D match to TRBD2 (5 bases). Per the germline V gene, CDR1 is DFQATT and CDR2 is SNEGSKA (reference sequence). This CDR3 is built from 15 residues. Trimming left V 3 bases short and J 2 bases short, with 15 bases between. In DNA form, the CDR3 reads TGCAGTGCTAGCTCCCAGGAGGAGATCACAGATACGCAGTATTTT. Translating it yields CSASSQEEITDTQYF.

This clonotype was picked up one time. The CDR3 DNA sequence: TGCAGCGTGAGAACCCCTCCCTACGAGCAGTACTTC. Amino acids: CSVRTPPYEQYF. The chain links TRBV29-1 to TRBJ2-7; D gene unclear. The V end was cut by 6 bases, the J end by 2 bases, with 11 bases between. CDR3 length: 12 residues. The germline V gene encodes CDR1 SQVTM and CDR2 ANQGSEA.

This clonotype was counted only a few times. The chain combines TRBV4-2 with TRBJ2-7, with TRBD1 identical over 9 bases. The CDR3 consists of 17 residues. Germline V gene lookup returns CDR1 LGHNA and CDR2 YNFKEQ. Losses at the gene ends were 2 bases for V and 3 bases for J; bases not matched to a gene: 11. CDR3 DNA sequence: TGTGCCAGCAGCCAACTAAGAGAGGGACAGGGCTTCTACGAGCAGTACTTC. Protein sequence: CASSQLREGQGFYEQYF.

The chain is built from TRBV6-6 and TRBJ1-1; maybe TRBD1 (6 bases). The CDR3 is 17 residues long. The germline CDR1 and CDR2 sequences are MNHNY and SVGAGI (reference sequence). The germline V and J ends were trimmed by 5 bases and 1 base, with 20 bases remaining between them. The CDR3 loop reads CASSPREGGRGNTEAFF. CDR3 bases: TGTGCCAGCAGTCCCCGGGAAGGGGGTAGAGGGAACACTGAAGCTTTCTTT.

In the case of this clonotype: Being one base from a much bigger clone, this may be a read error. V and J are TRBV6-6 and TRBJ2-1; D unresolved. CDR3 length: 14 residues. Per the germline V gene, CDR1 is MNHNY and CDR2 is SVGAGI (reference sequence). The V gene lost 6 bases and the J gene lost 13 bases, with 22 bases spanning the gap. CDR3: CASSNGFDPETQFF. Written as DNA, the CDR3 is TGTGCCAGCAGCAACGGGTTCGACCCAGAGACCCAGTTCTTC.

The chain joins TRBV7-3 to TRBJ2-4; weak D call: TRBD1 (6 bases). The length of the CDR3 is 13 residues. V gave up 3 bases and J gave up 6 bases, with 9 bases separating them. CDR1 and CDR2 from the germline V gene are SGHTA and FQGTGA. In DNA form, the CDR3 reads TGTGCCAGCAGCTTCTCCAGGGGAAACATTCAGTACTTC. As protein: CASSFSRGNIQYF.

This clonotype has more than one count but fewer than ten. The chain carries TRBV2 and TRBJ1-1, with a tentative D call TRBD1 (6 bases). Germline loops: CDR1 SNHLY, CDR2 FYNNEI. The CDR3 contains 13 residues. V gave up 9 bases and J gave up 3 bases, with 14 bases separating them. The CDR3 region is CASSGVGDTEAFF. CDR3 DNA: TGTGCCAGTTCAGGGGTGGGAGACACTGAAGCTTTCTTT.

The chain uses TRBV20-1 and TRBJ1-1; unclear D gene. This CDR3 is built from 11 residues. V lost 2 bases, J lost 4 bases, and 5 bases lay in between. CDR1 is DFQATT, CDR2 SNEGSKA, per germline (reference sequence). CDR3 in amino acids: CSARMGTEAFF. CDR3 DNA: TGCAGTGCTAGAATGGGCACTGAAGCTTTCTTT.

The J gene is TRBJ1-1, the V gene TRBV29-1, with a weak D call TRBD1 (5 bases). Trimming stripped 3 bases from V and 3 bases from J, with 14 bases between. The CDR3 is 14 amino acids. Looked up from germline, CDR1 is SQVTM and CDR2 is ANQGSEA. The CDR3 DNA reads TGCAGCGTTGACGGAGGGGAAGGCTACACTGAAGCTTTCTTT. Protein: CSVDGGEGYTEAFF.

This clonotype was recorded a few times. The V call is TRBV29-1, the J call TRBJ2-3, with D hard to call. Per germline, CDR1 SQVTM and CDR2 ANQGSEA. This CDR3 comprises 10 residues. V lost 7 bases to trimming and J lost 5 bases, with 7 bases between them. The CDR3: CSGREDTQYF. In DNA form, the CDR3 reads TGCAGCGGTAGGGAAGATACGCAGTATTTT.

Worth noting for this clonotype: Its ends do not fully match the called genes, so a read error is possible. The J gene is TRBJ2-5, the V gene TRBV7-2; 7 bases are shared with TRBD2. This CDR3 spans 14 amino acids. CDR1 SGHTA and CDR2 FQGNSA come from the germline V gene. The CDR3 sequence is CAGSLRSGEETQYF. For the CDR3, the DNA is TGTGCCGGCAGCTTAAGGAGCGGGGAAGAGACCCAGTACTTC.

The chain uses TRBV2 and TRBJ1-5; perhaps TRBD1 as D (6 bases). The CDR3 extends over 13 amino acids. Germline CDR1 is SNHLY and CDR2 is FYNNEI. The V end was cut by 8 bases, the J end by 0 bases, with 8 bases between. CDR3 in DNA: TGTGCCAGCCAGGGGAATAGCAATCAGCCCCAGCATTTT. Protein sequence: CASQGNSNQPQHF. The full variable domain, with the rest looked up from reference TRBV2 and TRBJ1-5, is EPEVTQTPSHQVTQMGQEVILRCVPISNHLYFYWYRQILGQKVEFLVSFYNNEISEKSEIFDDQFSVERPDGSNFTLKIRSTKLEDSAMYFCASQGNSNQPQHFGDGTRLSIL.

J is TRBJ2-7 and V is TRBV29-1, with 7 bases lining up with TRBD2. CDR3 length: 15 residues. Germline CDR1 is SQVTM and CDR2 is ANQGSEA. The J segment lost 4 bases and the V segment lost 5 bases, leaving 14 bases of the junction unmatched. CDR3 in amino acids: CSVSRSTGLKYEQYF. As DNA, the CDR3 is TGCAGCGTTTCCCGCTCGACGGGACTAAAATACGAGCAGTACTTC.

V is TRBV3-1 and J is TRBJ2-7, with D tentatively TRBD1 or TRBD2 (5 bases each). This CDR3 region has 16 residues. CDR1 is LGHDT, CDR2 YNNKEL, per germline (reference sequence). Trimming cost V 8 bases and J 3 bases, with 23 bases left between them. The CDR3 spells CASSPDKEGQIYEQYF. In DNA, the CDR3 is TGTGCCAGCTCTCCTGATAAAGAGGGGCAAATCTACGAGCAGTACTTC.

This CDR3 reads CASSGARVDYGYTF. The CDR3, as DNA: TGTGCCAGCAGCGGGGCCCGGGTGGACTATGGCTACACCTTC. V gene TRBV9 combines with J gene TRBJ1-2; D is uncertain. The germline V gene encodes CDR1 SGDLS and CDR2 YYNGEE. Trimming removed 3 bases at V and 3 bases at J, with 12 bases between. This CDR3 has 14 residues.

The V call is TRBV7-6, the J call TRBJ2-3, with 8 nucleotides matching TRBD2. J was trimmed by 0 bases and V by 5 bases; bases with no gene match: 7. The germline CDR1 and CDR2 sequences are SGHVS and FNYEAQ. The CDR3 has 16 residues. The CDR3 region has the DNA TGTGCCAGCAGCCTCCGGGGGGGGACCAGCACAGATACGCAGTATTTT. It encodes CASSLRGGTSTDTQYF.

This chain joins TRBV6-5 and TRBJ2-1, with 10 nucleotides matching TRBD2. The germline gives CDR1 MNHEY, CDR2 SVGAGI. CDR3 size: 16 residues. After removal of 4 bases from V and 7 bases from J, the junction contained 10 bases not matched to a gene. CDR3 in DNA: TGTGCCAGCAGTTTAAGCGGGGGGGCCGTTTGGAATGAGCAGTTCTTC. Amino acid sequence: CASSLSGGAVWNEQFF.

The table lists this clonotype with a few counts. A junction end diverges from the germline sequence, so it may reflect a read error. This chain uses TRBV7-7 with TRBJ2-5; 7 bases are a match to TRBD1. Germline lookup yields CDR1 SSHAT and CDR2 FNYEAQ (reference sequence). There are 13 residues in the CDR3. This chain's CDR3 is CASSSDRVETQYF. The CDR3 DNA reads as TGTGCTAGCAGTTCAGACAGGGTGGAGACCCAGTACTTC.

This clonotype was seen a few times. The rearrangement uses TRBV28 and TRBJ1-1, with D possibly matching TRBD1 (5 bases). Trimming stripped 6 bases from V and 5 bases from J, with 7 bases between. Germline assignment: CDR1 MDHEN and CDR2 SYDVKM. The CDR3 is made up of 11 amino acids. The CDR3 sequence is CASRQVTEAFF. The CDR3 coding sequence is TGTGCCAGCAGACAGGTAACTGAAGCTTTCTTT.